This TCR beta chain emerged from a study of spatial heterogeneity in lung cancer. Whole-study context: Sequence detection consistently recorded a greater number of beta-chain than alpha-chain sequences.

Every cDNA TCR molecule received its own unique molecular identifier. Via MiXCR, TCRdb re-called the 5' RACE reads, giving one row per CDR3 protein. The sample shows about 36,000 distinct CDR3 sequences, roughly 5% of them seen only once. Regarding time point: sample taken at primary tumor resection. Researchers sequenced whole RNA taken from tumor, nontumor lung or frozen PBMC without sorting. Per the germline V gene, CDR1 is GTSNPN and CDR2 is SVGIG (reference sequence). CDR3 size: 14 residues. V shed 1 base and J 6 bases; nucleotides not matched to a gene: 6. Findings and limits, study-wide: At tumor resection, ubiquitous expanded TCRs were detected in blood more often than later.

Many counts were recorded for this clonotype. Its antigen is undetermined. The genes are TRBV30 and TRBJ1-1; 9 bases align to TRBD1. The specimen comprised PBMCs, sampled at surgery. The receptor comes from a female donor with early-stage non-small cell lung cancer. The CDR3 sequence is CAWSGDRVGPEAFF. Here the CDR3 DNA reads TGTGCCTGGAGTGGGGACAGGGTAGGTCCTGAAGCTTTCTTT. Together with reference TRBV30 and TRBJ1-1, the CDR3 gives the full variable domain: SQTIHQWPATLVQPVGSPLSLECTVEGTSNPNLYWYRQAAGRGLQLLFYSVGIGQISSEVPQNLSASRPQDRQFILSSKKLLLSDSGFYLCAWSGDRVGPEAFFGQGTRLTVV.